A single sample is the source of the 15 T cell receptor beta chains below, sequenced in a study of blood T cell repertoires in COVID-19. Repertoires were generated with immunoSEQ multiplex PCR, while TCRdb's copy carries only in-frame clones and drops some. The sample lists 250,000 to 400,000 clones; under 90% were seen once. The sample taken for sequencing was PBMCs or T cells enriched from blood (not recorded which). These receptors were taken from a man aged 55-75 years who had recovered from COVID-19.

V is TRBV23-1 and J is TRBJ2-2; TRBD1 might be the D (7 bases). TRBV23-1 counts as an open reading frame of uncertain function. The CDR3 covers 16 residues. V gave up 11 bases and J gave up 5 bases, with 24 bases separating them. CDR3 sequence (DNA): TGCGCCTTCATCCGAGGGGGCAGGGGAGGAACCGGGGAGCTGTTTTTT. Amino acid sequence: CAFIRGGRGGTGELFF.

CDR3 residues: CASSLDRARTDTQYF. DNA for the CDR3: TGCGCCAGCAGCTTGGATAGAGCCCGCACAGATACGCAGTATTTT. V and J are TRBV5-1 and TRBJ2-3; D gene unclear. This CDR3 has 15 amino acids. CDR1 SGHRS and CDR2 YFSETQ come from the germline V gene. V dropped 0 bases and J dropped 1 base, with 9 bases sitting between them.

The chain joins TRBV6-5 to TRBJ1-1; 8 bases match TRBD1. The CDR3 totals 13 residues. CDR1 MNHEY and CDR2 SVGAGI come from the germline V gene. V shed 6 bases, J shed 4 bases, and the junction held 4 bases outside the gene matches. This chain's CDR3 is CASRSTGGTEAFF. The CDR3 nucleotides are TGTGCCAGCAGATCCACAGGGGGCACTGAAGCTTTCTTT.

The V gene is TRBV4-1, the J gene TRBJ2-1; TRBD2 is a possible D gene (5 bases). The length of the CDR3 is 16 residues. Germline V gene sequence: CDR1 MGHRA, CDR2 YSYEKL. V was trimmed by 4 bases and J by 2 bases, leaving 15 bases between them. DNA of the CDR3: TGCGCCAGCAGCCTAAGGGAGCTCCCGCCCTACAATGAGCAGTTCTTC. Protein: CASSLRELPPYNEQFF.

The V call is TRBV6-5, the J call TRBJ2-2, with a weak D call TRBD1 (5 bases). Germline CDR1 reads MNHEY; CDR2 reads SVGAGI. CDR3 length: 14 residues. The germline V and J ends were trimmed by 7 bases and 6 bases, with 15 bases remaining between them. CDR3 bases: TGTGCCAGCACCCCAGGGAAGGCATCCGGGGAGCTGTTTTTT. Translating gives CASTPGKASGELFF.

J is TRBJ2-7 and V is TRBV5-1; 7 nucleotides align to TRBD2. Germline lookup yields CDR1 SGHRS and CDR2 YFSETQ. This CDR3 region has 15 residues. Trimming removed 2 bases from V and 1 base from J; junction bases left unmatched: 6. In DNA, the CDR3 is TGCGCCAGCAGCTTAGGCGGGAGAGGATCCTACGAGCAGTACTTC. Its protein product is CASSLGGRGSYEQYF.

The rearrangement joins TRBV29-1 to TRBJ1-2, with TRBD1 as a possible D gene (6 bases). Per the germline V gene, CDR1 is SQVTM and CDR2 is ANQGSEA. This CDR3 spans 12 amino acids. Trimming removed 6 bases from V and 5 bases from J, with 13 bases in between. CDR3 coding DNA: TGCAGCGTAGTAGACAGGACGTATGGCTACACCTTC. It is translated as CSVVDRTYGYTF.

This clone was observed a handful of times. The genes are TRBV4-1 and TRBJ1-2; 7 bases agree with TRBD1. The germline gives CDR1 MGHRA, CDR2 YSYEKL. This CDR3 contains 17 residues. V lost 0 bases and J lost 3; bases outside the gene matches: 10. CDR3 region: CASSQDRTGTVHYGYTF. DNA of the CDR3: TGCGCCAGCAGCCAAGATCGTACCGGGACAGTTCACTATGGCTACACCTTC.

The DNA for the CDR3 is TGCAGCGTTCGGGTGTCTGTCTACAATGAGCAGTTCTTC. This codes for CSVRVSVYNEQFF. The chain is built from TRBV29-1 and TRBJ2-1; D is unclear. CDR3 length equals 13 residues. Per the germline V gene, CDR1 is SQVTM and CDR2 is ANQGSEA. V was cut by 5 bases and J by 3 bases, with 11 bases left in between.

This clone has a single count. The chain links TRBV4-2 to TRBJ2-3, with D maybe TRBD1 (7 bases). This CDR3 has 17 residues. Per the germline V gene, CDR1 is LGHNA and CDR2 is YNFKEQ. V gave up 0 bases and J gave up 7 bases, with 20 bases separating them. The chain's CDR3 is CASSQERLGTALNTQYF. The CDR3 nucleotides are TGTGCCAGCAGCCAAGAAAGACTAGGGACAGCATTAAATACGCAGTATTTT.

The chain employs TRBV18 and TRBJ1-5; 7 bases fit TRBD1. Germline V CDR1 and CDR2: KGHSH, LQKENI. J lost 2 bases, V lost 5 bases, and 3 bases had no gene match. The CDR3 covers 14 residues. The chain's CDR3 is CASSSDRGNQPQHF. For the CDR3, the DNA is TGTGCCAGCTCAAGTGACAGGGGCAATCAGCCCCAGCATTTT.

Notes on this clone: Different DNA sequences within this sample yield the same CDR3. The chain combines TRBV6-5 with TRBJ2-7; 13 bases line up with TRBD2. CDR1 and CDR2 (germline): MNHEY, SVGAGI. Unmatched junction bases numbered 2, after V lost 6 bases and J lost 0 bases. The length of the CDR3 is 15 residues. CDR3 residues: CASSWTSGSSYEQYF. CDR3 DNA sequence: TGTGCCAGCAGCTGGACTAGCGGGAGCTCCTACGAGCAGTACTTC.

The chain combines TRBV2 with TRBJ2-5; 7 positions agree with TRBD1. The CDR3 is 16 residues long. Germline trimming cut 4 bases from V and 1 base from J; bases unmatched to any gene: 9. Germline assignment: CDR1 SNHLY and CDR2 FYNNEI. CDR3 in DNA: TGTGCCAGCAGTGCGGTATCAGGGGGTGGCCAAGAGACCCAGTACTTC. This encodes CASSAVSGGGQETQYF.

The V gene is TRBV19, the J gene TRBJ2-2, with TRBD2 as a possible D gene (6 bases). V was pared by 7 bases and J by 1 base, with 13 bases between. Per germline, CDR1 LNHDA and CDR2 SQIVND (reference sequence). This CDR3 is 15 amino acids long. The CDR3, as DNA: TGTGCCAGTAAATTGGGGGGATGGAACACCGGGGAGCTGTTTTTT. It translates to CASKLGGWNTGELFF.

The V call is TRBV11-3, the J call TRBJ1-6; 7 bases align to TRBD1. The CDR3 runs to 13 residues. Germline values: CDR1 SGHNT, CDR2 YENEEA. V shed 5 bases, J shed 10 bases, and the junction held 5 bases outside the gene matches. The CDR3 protein is CASSLRQGSPLHF. The CDR3 coding sequence is TGTGCCAGCAGCCTGCGACAGGGATCACCCCTCCACTTT. Looking up the rest from reference TRBV11-3 and TRBJ1-6 gives the full variable domain: EAGVVQSPRYKIIEKKQPVAFWCNPISGHNTLYWYLQNLGQGPELLIRYENEEAVDDSQLPKDRFSAERLKGVDSTLKIQPAELGDSAVYLCASSLRQGSPLHFGNGTRLTVT.